What follows are 28 T cell receptor beta chains derived from one specimen sequenced in a study of STAT3 mutations in large granular lymphocyte leukemia. Study conclusions and caveats: At least one immunodominant TCR beta clonotype appeared in every T-cell large granular lymphocyte leukemia patient.

No antigen has been identified for these receptors. Method: immunoSEQ multiplex PCR; TCRdb's copy keeps in-frame clones and lacks some. The table shows around 8,000 clones, with 90% to 95% occurring only once. Material for sequencing was peripheral blood mononuclear cells. These receptors all stem from a man between 50 and 59 years old with T-cell large granular lymphocyte leukemia. Some clones in this sample may be carry-over from other donors' samples.

The V gene is TRBV21-1, the J gene TRBJ2-3; whether TRBD2, the table's D call, matches the DNA was not checked. TRBV21-1 is flagged as a pseudogene. This CDR3 is 16 amino acids long. The CDR3 nucleotides read TGTGCCAGCAGCATCTCTAGCGGAGGGAGCACAGATACGCAGTATTTT. This gives the protein CASSISSGGSTDTQYF.

The V and J genes are TRBV18 and TRBJ1-2; D is possibly TRBD1 (5 bases). Per the germline V gene, CDR1 is KGHSH and CDR2 is LQKENI. V was trimmed by 6 bases and J by 5 bases, leaving 10 bases between them. The CDR3 has 12 residues. The CDR3 DNA follows: TGTGCCAGCTCGGACAACGGGTATGGCTACACCTTC. Protein: CASSDNGYGYTF.

J is TRBJ2-5 and V is TRBV7-2, with 7 bases lining up with TRBD2. The CDR3 is 15 amino acids. CDR1 and CDR2 from the germline V gene are SGHTA and FQGNSA. V was clipped by 5 bases and J by 5 bases; unmatched bases: 11. CDR3: CASSVGWAREETQYF. The CDR3 DNA follows: TGTGCCAGCAGCGTAGGGTGGGCGCGGGAGGAGACCCAGTACTTC.

The chain combines TRBV30 with TRBJ2-7, with D possibly matching TRBD1 (5 bases). This CDR3 spans 12 amino acids. Trimming left V 0 bases short and J 6 bases short, with 9 bases between. The V gene's germline CDR1 is GTSNPN and CDR2 SVGIG (reference sequence). The CDR3 DNA reads TGTGCCTGGAGTGTATTTAGGGGCGAGCAGTACTTC. This codes for CAWSVFRGEQYF.

V usage is TRBV19 and J usage is TRBJ2-3; D is uncertain. V was clipped by 5 bases and J by 2 bases, with 5 bases between them. The germline V gene has CDR1 LNHDA and CDR2 SQIVND (reference sequence). CDR3 size: 12 residues. DNA of the CDR3: TGTGCCAGTAGTGTCGACACAGATACGCAGTATTTT. It translates to CASSVDTDTQYF. Complete variable domain (other parts from reference TRBV19 and TRBJ2-3): DGGITQSPKYLFRKEGQNVTLSCEQNLNHDAMYWYRQDPGQGLRLIYYSQIVNDFQKGDIAEGYSVSREKKESFPLTVTSAQKNPTAFYLCASSVDTDTQYFGPGTRLTVL.

The chain recombines TRBV19 with TRBJ2-2; D is perhaps TRBD2 (5 bases). This CDR3 has 12 residues. Germline CDR1 is LNHDA and CDR2 is SQIVND (reference sequence). Trimming shortened V by 10 bases and J by 3 bases, and 9 bases separated the two germline ends. The CDR3 bases are TGTGCCACCGAGGGATACACCGGGGAGCTGTTTTTT. It specifies CATEGYTGELFF.

This chain joins TRBV4-3 and TRBJ2-2, with D uncertain. This CDR3 has 15 residues. The V end lost 5 bases, the J end lost 2 bases, and 12 bases lay between the germline ends. CDR1 is LGHNA and CDR2 is YSLEER in the germline V gene. The CDR3 nucleotides read TGCGCCAGCAGCGTTAGTCTGGACAACACCGGGGAGCTGTTTTTT. Translation gives CASSVSLDNTGELFF.

This sequence joins TRBV9 and TRBJ2-3; TRBD2 might be the D (5 bases). Trimming left V 0 bases short and J 6 bases short, with 11 bases between. The CDR3 length is 14 residues. The germline V gene encodes CDR1 SGDLS and CDR2 YYNGEE. CDR3 in amino acids: CASSVGLASDTQYF. Here the CDR3 DNA reads TGTGCCAGCAGCGTAGGATTAGCGAGCGATACGCAGTATTTT. Full variable domain (outside the CDR3, taken from reference TRBV9 and TRBJ2-3): DSGVTQTPKHLITATGQRVTLRCSPRSGDLSVYWYQQSLDQGLQFLIQYYNGEERAKGNILERFSAQQFPDLHSELNLSSLELGDSALYFCASSVGLASDTQYFGPGTRLTVL.

CDR3: CASSFGSRAPQPQHF. Written as DNA, the CDR3 is TGTGCCAGCAGCTTCGGATCCAGGGCCCCTCAGCCCCAGCATTTT. The V call is TRBV13, the J call TRBJ1-5, with TRBD1 as a possible D gene (5 bases). Germline V gene data show CDR1 as PRHDT and CDR2 as FYEKMQ (reference sequence). This CDR3 is built from 15 residues. The V gene lost 3 bases and the J gene lost 6 bases, with 15 bases spanning the gap.

The chain employs TRBV6-4 and TRBJ2-3; TRBD2 aligns across 10 bases. The V gene's germline CDR1 is MRHNA and CDR2 SNTAGT. The CDR3 is 16 amino acids. The ends lost 0 bases at V and 5 bases at J; junction bases unmatched: 5. The CDR3 nucleotides are TGTGCCAGCAGTGACTCAGCGGGAGGGCCGGTAGATACGCAGTATTTT. This gives the protein CASSDSAGGPVDTQYF.

V is TRBV28 and J is TRBJ2-5; 7 bases line up with TRBD2. Trimming removed 7 bases from V and 4 bases from J; junction bases left unmatched: 6. Germline CDR1 reads MDHEN; CDR2 reads SYDVKM. The CDR3 has 13 amino acids. The CDR3 loop reads CASIVGGGETQYF. DNA of the CDR3: TGTGCCAGCATCGTTGGGGGGGGAGAGACCCAGTACTTC.

The rearrangement joins TRBV27 to TRBJ1-2; D not resolved. V lost 3 bases, J lost 8 bases, and 13 bases lay in between. The CDR3 covers 13 residues. Germline values: CDR1 MNHEY, CDR2 SMNVEV (reference sequence). CDR3 residues: CASSFASLQGYTF. The CDR3 coding sequence is TGTGCCAGCAGTTTTGCCAGCCTACAGGGCTACACCTTC.

The V and J genes are TRBV4-3 and TRBJ2-1; 7 positions match TRBD2. The V and J ends lost 1 base and 4 bases, in that order; junction bases with no gene match: 10. This CDR3 has 17 amino acids. Germline V gives CDR1 LGHNA, CDR2 YSLEER. CDR3 sequence (DNA): TGCGCCAGCAGCCAAGCGAGGGGCGGGAGAGCTTACAATGAGCAGTTCTTC. It encodes CASSQARGGRAYNEQFF.

The chain is built from TRBV25-1 and TRBJ1-1, with TRBD1 matching over 7 bases. Trimming at V came to 5 bases and at J to 1 base, leaving 13 bases not matched to a gene. The CDR3 has 17 residues. Germline V gene data show CDR1 as MGHDK and CDR2 as SYGVNS. The DNA for the CDR3 is TGTGCCAGCAGTTCACAAGCCTCAGGGGGTTGGAACACTGAAGCTTTCTTT. Amino acids: CASSSQASGGWNTEAFF.

J is TRBJ2-7 and V is TRBV5-4, with D unclear. Germline assignment: CDR1 SGHNT and CDR2 YYREEE (reference sequence). This CDR3 is 13 amino acids long. Trimming took 0 bases from V and 6 from J, leaving 10 bases between them. For the CDR3, the DNA is TGTGCCAGCAGCTTGGACTGGAACTCCGAGCAGTACTTC. This encodes CASSLDWNSEQYF.

The chain has TRBV9 and TRBJ2-5; TRBD1 matches at 9 bases. There are 14 residues in the CDR3. The germline V gene has CDR1 SGDLS and CDR2 YYNGEE. V lost 4 bases to trimming and J lost 3 bases; unmatched junction nucleotides: 4. This CDR3 is CASSPWTGEETQYF. The CDR3 DNA reads TGTGCCAGCAGCCCCTGGACAGGGGAAGAGACCCAGTACTTC.

The genes are TRBV5-1 and TRBJ2-5; 9 bases match TRBD2. J was trimmed by 6 bases and V by 4 bases; bases with no gene match: 7. Per germline, CDR1 SGHRS and CDR2 YFSETQ. The CDR3 consists of 14 residues. CDR3 in DNA: TGCGCCAGCAGCGACCGGACTAGCGTGCAGACCCAGTACTTC. Its protein is CASSDRTSVQTQYF.

The rearrangement joins TRBV5-1 to TRBJ2-7, with 10 bases fitting TRBD2. The CDR3 loop spans 14 amino acids. The trim removed 0 bases at V and 6 bases at J, leaving 3 bases unmatched. Germline V gives CDR1 SGHRS, CDR2 YFSETQ. Here the CDR3 reads CASSLGTSGGEQYF. The CDR3 DNA is TGCGCCAGCAGCTTGGGGACTAGCGGCGGCGAGCAGTACTTC.

This sequence joins TRBV6-1 and TRBJ1-5, with a weak D call TRBD1 (6 bases). V dropped 8 bases and J dropped 2 bases, with 13 bases sitting between them. CDR1 is MNHNS and CDR2 is SASEGT in the germline V gene. The CDR3 extends over 14 amino acids. The CDR3 DNA reads TGTGCCAGCGAGGCGGGGGCCGGCAATCAGCCCCAGCATTTT. Residues: CASEAGAGNQPQHF.

This clone was observed a few times. The chain joins TRBV5-4 to TRBJ2-2, with a possible D match to TRBD2 (6 bases). Looked up from germline, CDR1 is SGHNT and CDR2 is YYREEE (reference sequence). This CDR3 region has 15 residues. Trimming left V 4 bases short and J 3 bases short, with 13 bases between. DNA for the CDR3: TGTGCCAGCAGCGGGGGTGGAGGGCACACCGGGGAGCTGTTTTTT. This translates into CASSGGGGHTGELFF. The full variable domain, its missing parts supplied by reference TRBV5-4 and TRBJ2-2, is ETGVTQSPTHLIKTRGQQVTLRCSSQSGHNTVSWYQQALGQGPQFIFQYYREEENGRGNFPPRFSGLQFPNYSSELNVNALELDDSALYLCASSGGGGHTGELFFGEGSRLTVL.

By share of the sample, this clone is medium-sized. The chain combines TRBV29-1 with TRBJ2-7; D gene unclear. This CDR3 is built from 12 residues. Trimming pared 4 bases from V and 3 bases from J, leaving 10 bases between. Germline V gives CDR1 SQVTM, CDR2 ANQGSEA. Here the CDR3 DNA reads TGCAGCGTTGGCCACGAAGACTACGAGCAGTACTTC. Its protein is CSVGHEDYEQYF.

The chain joins TRBV5-6 to TRBJ1-2; 9 nucleotides agree with TRBD1. The germline CDR1 and CDR2 sequences are SGHDT and YYEEEE. The junction had 2 bases not matched to a gene; V was cut back by 3 bases and J by 2 bases. The CDR3 has 14 amino acids. The CDR3 sequence is CASSWDRANYGYTF. The CDR3 nucleotides read TGTGCCAGCAGCTGGGACAGGGCGAACTATGGCTACACCTTC.

This chain uses TRBV7-9 with TRBJ2-7, with a possible D match to TRBD1 (5 bases). Germline CDR1 reads SEHNR; CDR2 reads FQNEAQ (reference sequence). This CDR3 has 12 residues. V was pared by 0 bases and J by 9 bases, with 9 bases between. The CDR3 sequence is CASSLAGAGQYF. CDR3 sequence (DNA): TGTGCCAGCAGCTTAGCAGGGGCCGGGCAGTACTTC.

J is TRBJ1-1 and V is TRBV19; D gene unclear. The V end was cut by 4 bases, the J end by 4 bases, with 13 bases between. The length of the CDR3 is 14 residues. Germline CDR1 reads LNHDA; CDR2 reads SQIVND (reference sequence). CDR3 loop: CASSSTGSGTEAFF. DNA of the CDR3: TGTGCCAGTAGTAGTACGGGGTCCGGCACTGAAGCTTTCTTT.

Here the CDR3 reads CASRGETEAFF. CDR3 DNA: TGTGCCAGCAGGGGGGAAACTGAAGCTTTCTTT. V and J are TRBV2 and TRBJ1-1, with D possibly matching TRBD1 (5 bases). From germline, CDR1 is SNHLY and CDR2 FYNNEI. This CDR3 has 11 residues. Trimming took off 6 bases at V and 5 bases at J, with 7 bases between the two ends.

This clone was recorded a few times. The chain joins TRBV4-1 to TRBJ2-2, with TRBD2 identical over 14 bases. With V trimmed by 1 base and J by 5 bases, 6 bases remained unmatched. This CDR3 comprises 18 residues. CDR1 and CDR2 from the germline V gene are MGHRA and YSYEKL. The CDR3 coding sequence is TGCGCCAGCAGCCAAGCGGGACTAGCGGGAGTTGGTACCGGGGAGCTGTTTTTT. This sequence encodes CASSQAGLAGVGTGELFF.

The chain uses TRBV10-3 and TRBJ2-7, with 9 bases that match TRBD2. J lost 9 bases, V lost 3 bases, and 6 bases had no gene match. Per germline, CDR1 ENHRY and CDR2 SYGVKD. The CDR3 is made up of 13 amino acids. The CDR3 DNA reads as TGTGCCATCAGTGATCTCGGGACTAGCTGGCAGTACTTC. Its translation is CAISDLGTSWQYF.

This clone has only a few counts. The chain recombines TRBV19 with TRBJ2-5; 7 nucleotides line up with TRBD2. V lost 3 bases, J lost 1 base, and 5 bases stayed unmatched. This CDR3 region has 15 residues. Per germline, CDR1 LNHDA and CDR2 SQIVND (reference sequence). CDR3 residues: CASSMGGSSQETQYF. The CDR3 nucleotides are TGTGCCAGTAGTATGGGGGGGTCCAGCCAAGAGACCCAGTACTTC.